The 16 T cell receptor beta chains presented below share a single source sample, sequenced in a study of identical twins. TCRdb passed the 5' RACE reads through MiXCR, listing each CDR3 protein once. The sample lists under 500,000 distinct CDR3 sequences; 13% to 15% were seen once. This same sample was also taken into another study, of yellow fever vaccine responses in identical twins.

Sequencing was done on a sample of CD4+ T cells sorted from blood. The source of these receptors is a woman under 30 in good health.

This clonotype was detected ten times or more. This chain links TRBV20-1 with TRBJ2-3; 10 nucleotides match TRBD2. Per the germline V gene, CDR1 is DFQATT and CDR2 is SNEGSKA (reference sequence). Germline trimming cut 0 bases from V and 3 bases from J; bases unmatched to any gene: 3. This CDR3 is built from 15 residues. The CDR3: CSARDALAGTDTQYF. CDR3 sequence (DNA): TGCAGTGCTAGAGATGCACTAGCGGGGACAGATACGCAGTATTTT.

There are many counts of this clonotype. This chain uses TRBV7-6 with TRBJ1-5; D call uncertain. V was pared by 0 bases and J by 6 bases, with 18 bases between. CDR3 size: 17 residues. Germline loops: CDR1 SGHVS, CDR2 FNYEAQ. The CDR3 is CASSLAPNPEGFQPQHF. DNA for the CDR3: TGTGCCAGCAGCTTAGCGCCTAATCCCGAAGGGTTTCAGCCCCAGCATTTT.

This clonotype is a singleton in its sample. This may arise from a read error, as a much more abundant clone is one base away. This chain joins TRBV5-1 and TRBJ2-2; D gene unclear. The CDR3 loop spans 14 amino acids. The V gene's germline CDR1 is SGHRS and CDR2 YFSETQ. CDR3 protein: CSSSLVGDTGELFF. CDR3 DNA: TGCTCCAGCAGCTTGGTGGGTGACACCGGGGAGCTGTTTTTT.

The chain has TRBV20-1 and TRBJ2-1, with a tentative D call TRBD1 (10 bases). V lost 7 bases to trimming and J lost 7 bases, with 29 bases between them. The CDR3 contains 17 residues. The germline V gene encodes CDR1 DFQATT and CDR2 SNEGSKA (reference sequence). The CDR3 DNA is TGCAGTGTACTGGGGACAGGGGCTAGCGGGATTAGGAATGAGCAGTTCTTC. Translated: CSVLGTGASGIRNEQFF.

The rearrangement links TRBV24-1 to TRBJ2-3; D call uncertain. This CDR3 has 13 amino acids. Looked up from germline, CDR1 is KGHDR and CDR2 is SFDVKD. Between the trimmed V and J ends, which lost 1 base and 4 bases, there was a span of 5 bases. CDR3 in DNA: TGTGCCACCAGTGATTTCGGCCCAGATACGCAGTATTTT. Residues: CATSDFGPDTQYF.

This clonotype has more than one count but fewer than ten. The chain joins TRBV6-5 to TRBJ2-7; 8 bases are a match to TRBD2. Germline assignment: CDR1 MNHEY and CDR2 SVGAGI. The ends lost 3 bases at V and 4 bases at J; junction bases unmatched: 5. There are 14 residues in the CDR3. The CDR3 here is CASSYRGGGYEQYF. The CDR3 DNA sequence: TGTGCCAGCAGTTATCGGGGGGGGGGATACGAGCAGTACTTC.

This clonotype showed up just a few times. The chain couples TRBV3-1 to TRBJ2-5, with 8 bases fitting TRBD1. The CDR3 spans 14 residues. CDR1 and CDR2 from the germline V gene are LGHDT and YNNKEL (reference sequence). V lost 4 bases and J lost 5; bases outside the gene matches: 6. The CDR3 DNA follows: TGTGCCAGCAGCCGAAGGCAGGGGGCCGAGACCCAGTACTTC. This codes for CASSRRQGAETQYF.

This clonotype has ten or more counts. The V and J genes are TRBV7-2 and TRBJ1-4; 9 bases match TRBD1. Germline V gene data show CDR1 as SGHTA and CDR2 as FQGNSA. V dropped 5 bases and J dropped 8; count of bases not matched to a gene: 15. There are 17 residues in the CDR3. The CDR3 loop reads CASSPYGPGQGSEKLFF. As DNA, the CDR3 is TGTGCCAGCAGCCCCTACGGCCCGGGACAGGGAAGCGAAAAACTGTTTTTT.

The chain carries TRBV5-1 and TRBJ2-5; tentatively, D is TRBD2 (5 bases). Trimming took 3 bases from V and 2 from J, leaving 11 bases between them. The CDR3 has 14 amino acids. Germline V gene sequence: CDR1 SGHRS, CDR2 YFSETQ. CDR3 sequence reads: CASSSGSGQETQYF. In nucleotides, the CDR3 is TGCGCCAGCAGCTCGGGGAGTGGGCAAGAGACCCAGTACTTC.

The DNA of the CDR3 is TGTGCCACCTCACAAGGGGGCCCCAATGAAAAACTGTTTTTT. This encodes CATSQGGPNEKLFF. The chain links TRBV15 to TRBJ1-4; TRBD1 matches 7 bases. V trimming: 8 bases; J trimming: 5 bases; junction bases outside the gene matches: 8. This CDR3 is 14 amino acids long. The germline CDR1 and CDR2 sequences are LNHNV and YYDKDF (reference sequence).

The CDR3 sequence is CASRTKGAASGELFF. In nucleotides, the CDR3 is TGCGCCAGCAGAACGAAGGGGGCTGCTTCCGGGGAGCTGTTTTTT. This chain connects TRBV5-1 to TRBJ2-2; 7 nucleotides match TRBD1. This CDR3 spans 15 amino acids. CDR1 SGHRS and CDR2 YFSETQ come from the germline V gene. Trimming took 5 bases from V and 6 from J; bases not matched to a gene: 10.

The sample holds one count of this clonotype. The V gene is TRBV2, the J gene TRBJ2-1; D might be TRBD2 (6 bases). V lost 4 bases and J lost 4, with 14 bases in between. The CDR3 extends over 15 amino acids. The germline V gene has CDR1 SNHLY and CDR2 FYNNEI. The chain's CDR3 is CASSAASVSYNEQFF. CDR3 DNA sequence: TGTGCCAGCAGTGCAGCTAGCGTTAGTTACAATGAGCAGTTCTTC.

There are many counts of this clonotype. V is TRBV12-3 or TRBV12-4 and J is TRBJ2-1; 7 positions agree with TRBD2. The CDR3 runs to 16 residues. Trimming removed 5 bases from V and 2 bases from J; junction bases left unmatched: 9. The CDR3, as DNA: TGTGCCAGCAGTCCTACCCCGGGACTACCCTACAATGAGCAGTTCTTC. This gives the protein CASSPTPGLPYNEQFF.

This clonotype was counted between two and nine times. The chain recombines TRBV2 with TRBJ1-2, with a weak D call TRBD1 (5 bases). The germline V and J ends were trimmed by 8 bases and 4 bases, with 11 bases remaining between them. The V gene's germline CDR1 is SNHLY and CDR2 FYNNEI. CDR3 length: 12 residues. CDR3 in amino acids: CASGGSFYGYTF. The CDR3 coding sequence is TGTGCCAGCGGGGGGTCGTTCTATGGCTACACCTTC.

The chain is built from TRBV20-1 and TRBJ1-3, with D maybe TRBD1 (5 bases). CDR1 and CDR2 from the germline V gene are DFQATT and SNEGSKA (reference sequence). Trimming took off 0 bases at V and 3 bases at J, with 21 bases between the two ends. CDR3 size: 18 residues. The CDR3 region has the DNA TGCAGTGCTAGAGATCTTACCCGGGGGGTAATCGTTGGAAACACCATATATTTT. Its protein product is CSARDLTRGVIVGNTIYF.

The chain couples TRBV20-1 to TRBJ2-5, with 9 positions matching TRBD2. Germline V CDR1 and CDR2: DFQATT, SNEGSKA (reference sequence). CDR3 length: 13 amino acids. With V trimmed by 6 bases and J by 7 bases, 9 bases remained unmatched. The CDR3 nucleotides are TGCAGTGCCCGCGCGGGACTAGCTGGGACCCAGTACTTC. Its translation is CSARAGLAGTQYF.